This note documents a single TCR beta chain sequence. The antigen is unknown. CDR1 is LNHDA, CDR2 SQIVND, per germline (reference sequence). CDR3 length equals 21 residues. J gave up 6 bases and V 2 bases, and 22 bases lay outside the gene matches. These data belong to a study of T cell responses to AZD1222 COVID-19 vaccine. Study results and limitations: Scientists sampled the repertoires only once the peak T cell response had passed.

Sequencing was performed with immunoSEQ multiplex PCR; in TCRdb, only in-frame clones are kept and a portion is missing. The sample lists more than 80,000 clones, over 75% occurring once. The TCR was taken from an adult who received the AZD1222 COVID-19 vaccine. The V gene is TRBV19, the J gene TRBJ2-2, with TRBD1 matching 9 bases. The material sequenced was peripheral blood, taken 28 days after the second AZD1222 dose. The CDR3 sequence: CASSIRPRPHPGTGWAGELFF. The CDR3 DNA sequence: TGTGCCAGTAGTATACGCCCCCGTCCACACCCCGGGACAGGGTGGGCCGGGGAGCTGTTTTTT.